These 8 T cell receptor beta chains originate from one sample sequenced in a study of cytomegalovirus exposure and HLA in healthy donors. In the PCR, 60 Vbeta and 13 Jbeta primers were used. Data came from immunoSEQ multiplex PCR; TCRdb stores just in-frame clones and leaves some out. The table includes fewer than 140,000 clones, approximately 82% detected once. Sequenced input: PBMCs. The source is a man in his forties in good health and CMV-seronegative.

V is TRBV4-1 and J is TRBJ2-7; D possibly corresponds to TRBD1 (6 bases). Between the trimmed V and J ends, which lost 2 bases and 0 bases, there was a span of 11 bases. This CDR3 has 15 residues. Germline V lookup: CDR1 MGHRA, CDR2 YSYEKL. CDR3 sequence reads: CASSQSGGSSYEQYF. For the CDR3, the DNA is TGCGCCAGCAGCCAATCTGGGGGCAGCTCCTACGAGCAGTACTTC.

The genes are TRBV27 and TRBJ2-7; possibly TRBD2 for D (6 bases). The germline V gene has CDR1 MNHEY and CDR2 SMNVEV (reference sequence). The CDR3 covers 14 residues. With 7 bases removed from V and 3 bases from J, the gap between germline ends came to 16 bases. Written as DNA, the CDR3 is TGTGCCAGCATTGGAGCGGGCGCCGTCTACGAGCAGTACTTC. It translates to CASIGAGAVYEQYF.

The chain carries TRBV11-2 and TRBJ2-2; possible D gene TRBD1, 6 bases. With 0 bases removed from V and 3 bases from J, the gap between germline ends came to 8 bases. Germline V gene sequence: CDR1 SGHAT, CDR2 FQNNGV. The CDR3 is 15 amino acids. CDR3 protein: CASSLEGADTGELFF. Written as DNA, the CDR3 is TGTGCCAGCAGCTTAGAGGGGGCGGACACCGGGGAGCTGTTTTTT.

The chain combines TRBV7-2 with TRBJ2-7; 9 bases map to TRBD2. This CDR3 is 16 amino acids long. V lost 5 bases to trimming and J lost 6 bases; unmatched junction nucleotides: 14. The germline V gene encodes CDR1 SGHTA and CDR2 FQGNSA. In DNA, the CDR3 is TGTGCCAGCAGCCCTACACCGGGACTAGCTCGTGCCGAGCAGTACTTC. Its protein is CASSPTPGLARAEQYF.

The chain is built from TRBV6-5 and TRBJ2-5; D is possibly TRBD1 (6 bases). The germline V and J ends were trimmed by 0 bases and 5 bases, with 16 bases remaining between them. The CDR3 length is 16 residues. Germline lookup yields CDR1 MNHEY and CDR2 SVGAGI. DNA of the CDR3: TGTGCCAGCAGTTACTCCAGGGGTGTGGGCCGGGAGACCCAGTACTTC. Protein: CASSYSRGVGRETQYF.

The rearrangement joins TRBV7-2 to TRBJ2-2; weak D call: TRBD1 (6 bases). V lost 3 bases to trimming and J lost 6 bases, with 11 bases between them. CDR1 SGHTA and CDR2 FQGNSA come from the germline V gene. The CDR3 spans 14 residues. The CDR3 sequence is CASSFSQGAGELFF. The CDR3 bases are TGTGCCAGCAGCTTTTCACAGGGTGCCGGGGAGCTGTTTTTT.

The chain joins TRBV10-2 to TRBJ1-1, with 7 nucleotides matching TRBD1. CDR3 size: 13 residues. J gave up 3 bases and V 6 bases, and 4 bases lay outside the gene matches. Germline-derived CDR1 and CDR2 are WSHSY and SAAADI. The CDR3 nucleotides are TGCGCCAGCAGCGCGGGGACAGACACTGAAGCTTTCTTT. This encodes CASSAGTDTEAFF.

This clone was counted a few times. V gene TRBV4-1 combines with J gene TRBJ2-7, with D possibly being TRBD2 (7 bases). Per germline, CDR1 MGHRA and CDR2 YSYEKL. The germline V and J ends were trimmed by 3 bases and 2 bases, with 20 bases remaining between them. This CDR3 comprises 17 residues. CDR3 DNA sequence: TGCGCCAGCAGCCAGGGCCCTAGGGGGGGGCAGGCCTACGAGCAGTACTTC. The encoded protein is CASSQGPRGGQAYEQYF.